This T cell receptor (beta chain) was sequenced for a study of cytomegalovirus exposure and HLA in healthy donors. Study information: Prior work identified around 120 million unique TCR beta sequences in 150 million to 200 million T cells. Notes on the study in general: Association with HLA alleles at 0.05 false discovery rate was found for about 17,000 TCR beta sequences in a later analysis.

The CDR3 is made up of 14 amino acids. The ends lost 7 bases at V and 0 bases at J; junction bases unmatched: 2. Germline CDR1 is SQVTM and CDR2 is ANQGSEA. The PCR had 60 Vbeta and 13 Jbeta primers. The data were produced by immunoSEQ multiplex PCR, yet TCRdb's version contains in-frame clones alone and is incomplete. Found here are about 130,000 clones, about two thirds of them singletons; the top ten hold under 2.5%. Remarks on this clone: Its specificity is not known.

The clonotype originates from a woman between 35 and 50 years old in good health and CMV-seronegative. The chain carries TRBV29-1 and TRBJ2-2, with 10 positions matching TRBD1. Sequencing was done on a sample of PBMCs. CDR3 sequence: CSGGQGTNTGELFF. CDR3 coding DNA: TGCAGCGGGGGACAGGGGACGAACACCGGGGAGCTGTTTTTT.